These T cell receptor beta chains were read from a single sample in a study of T cells in Graves' hyperthyroidism and ophthalmopathy. Each CDR3 protein is one row after TCRdb ran MiXCR on the multiplex PCR reads. The data contain approximately 610,000 distinct CDR3 sequences, about 15% of them singletons. Sequenced: blood. The source of these receptors is a woman in her forties with Graves' ophthalmopathy. Both conserved end residues are part of each CDR3. Not every row has a clone size; where given, it reads once, few, many or a size class.

j_call | clone_size | v_call | cdr3_aa
TRBJ1-5 | many | TRBV6-2/TRBV6-3 | CASSQVLMPQHF
TRBJ2-5 | many | TRBV20-1 | CSAMGGKETQYF
TRBJ1-6 | many | TRBV11-2 | CASSLDHRSYNSPLHF
TRBJ2-7 | - | TRBV7-8 | CASSPLTLGTSGYEQYF
TRBJ2-5 | - | TRBV6-5 | CASSYSIVAGARETQYF
TRBJ2-7 | many | TRBV28 | CASTSLYSYEQYF
TRBJ2-7 | - | TRBV9 | CASSVDGSNDEQYF
TRBJ2-3 | many | TRBV20-1 | CSAPKTSGNTDTQYF
TRBJ2-5 | - | TRBV6-1 | CASSGVAGVAETQYF
TRBJ2-2 | many | TRBV5-1 | CASSSPGRKIGELFF
TRBJ1-2 | - | TRBV6-1 | CASTTSKEGAGGYTF
TRBJ2-1 | many | TRBV7-2 | CASSTPQGINEQFF
TRBJ2-5 | many | TRBV7-9 | CASSFSGTSGSGETQYF
TRBJ2-7 | - | TRBV28 | CASSVTGTQNYEQYF
TRBJ2-7 | - | TRBV3-1 | CASSQVGTSGRVRYEQYF
TRBJ1-1 | many | TRBV30 | CAWSRLENTEAFF
TRBJ2-7 | many | TRBV7-8 | CASSHPFDRGHEQYF
TRBJ1-1 | - | TRBV5-1 | CASTLGTFNTEAFF
TRBJ1-2 | many | TRBV6-1 | CASSLQDRDGYTF
TRBJ2-5 | few | TRBV20-1 | CSARVGGRFQETQYF
TRBJ1-2 | few | TRBV3-1 | CASSQDGTGDGYTF
TRBJ2-7 | many | TRBV6-1 | CASSALRDGAYEQYF
TRBJ2-7 | many | TRBV7-9 | CASSFAQGNEQYF
TRBJ2-5 | many | TRBV29-1 | CSVAGIPETQYF
TRBJ2-5 | many | TRBV28 | CASSPQWGDRDSKETQYF
TRBJ2-5 | - | TRBV20-1 | CSARREQQETQYF
TRBJ2-1 | - | TRBV12-3/TRBV12-4 | CASSPSVGGYNEQFF
TRBJ2-5 | - | TRBV7-2 | CASSPGRTEQETQYF
TRBJ1-2 | few | TRBV4-1 | CASSGDRGGGYTF
TRBJ1-2 | - | TRBV7-2 | CASSLATPGTVNYGYTF
TRBJ2-5 | many | TRBV25-1 | CASSEFVRQGEETQYF
TRBJ1-3 | - | TRBV5-1 | CASSLSWERSAIYF
TRBJ2-1 | many | TRBV19 | CASSLGTSGINEQFF
TRBJ2-5 | many | TRBV7-3 | CASSLKGRSGETQYF
TRBJ2-7 | many | TRBV11-2 | CASSLRSANEQYF
TRBJ2-7 | many | TRBV6-2/TRBV6-3 | CASSYSRTGSLYEQYF
TRBJ2-7 | - | TRBV20-1 | CSARVPGHYEQYF
TRBJ2-1 | few | TRBV2 | CASSEMGTGHDEQFF
TRBJ1-1 | many | TRBV19 | CASSMRGEGAGIRAEAFF
TRBJ2-7 | many | TRBV28 | CASSLGPYYNSYEQYF
TRBJ2-2 | many | TRBV12-3/TRBV12-4 | CASSLWTVMNTGELFF
TRBJ2-7 | once | TRBV3-1 | CASSPRRLAEAEEQYF
TRBJ1-5 | many | TRBV15 | CATSRGGQPQHF
TRBJ2-7 | few | TRBV29-1 | CSGQGASYEQYF
TRBJ2-2 | few | TRBV7-3 | CASSTTSGRDTGELFF
TRBJ2-6 | many | TRBV2 | CASRESGANVLTF
TRBJ2-5 | many | TRBV27 | CASSRGMRDWETQYF
TRBJ1-3 | - | TRBV6-1 | CASSRAGTNGNTIYF
TRBJ2-2 | many | TRBV7-6 | CASSPWTGENTGELFF
TRBJ2-7 | many | TRBV6-2/TRBV6-3 | CASSYLGTDYGEQYF
TRBJ2-2 | few | TRBV14 | CASSPLVSGRATGELFF